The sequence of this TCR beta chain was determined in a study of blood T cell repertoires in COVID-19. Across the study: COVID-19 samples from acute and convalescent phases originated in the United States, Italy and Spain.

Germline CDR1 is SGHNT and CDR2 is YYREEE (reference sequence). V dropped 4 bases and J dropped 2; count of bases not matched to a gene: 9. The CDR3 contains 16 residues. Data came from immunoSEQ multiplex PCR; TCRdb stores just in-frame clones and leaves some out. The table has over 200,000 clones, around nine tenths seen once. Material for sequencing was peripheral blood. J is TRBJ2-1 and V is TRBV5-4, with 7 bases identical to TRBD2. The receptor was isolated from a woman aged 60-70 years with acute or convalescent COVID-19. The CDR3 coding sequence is TGTGCCAGCAGCCTACGAGCTAGCGGAGCCTACAATGAGCAGTTCTTC. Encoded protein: CASSLRASGAYNEQFF.